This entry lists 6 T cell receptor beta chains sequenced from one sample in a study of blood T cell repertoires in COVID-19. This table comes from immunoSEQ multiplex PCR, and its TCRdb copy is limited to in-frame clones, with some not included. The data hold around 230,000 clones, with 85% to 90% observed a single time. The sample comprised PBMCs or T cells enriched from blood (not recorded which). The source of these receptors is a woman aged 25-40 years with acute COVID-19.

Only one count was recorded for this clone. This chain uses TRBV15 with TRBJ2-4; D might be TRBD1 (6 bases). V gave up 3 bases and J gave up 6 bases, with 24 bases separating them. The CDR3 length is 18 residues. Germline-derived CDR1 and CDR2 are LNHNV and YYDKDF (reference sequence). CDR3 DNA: TGTGCCACCAGCAGGGGAACTGGTACAGGGTGGGCGAGAAACATTCAGTACTTC. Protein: CATSRGTGTGWARNIQYF.

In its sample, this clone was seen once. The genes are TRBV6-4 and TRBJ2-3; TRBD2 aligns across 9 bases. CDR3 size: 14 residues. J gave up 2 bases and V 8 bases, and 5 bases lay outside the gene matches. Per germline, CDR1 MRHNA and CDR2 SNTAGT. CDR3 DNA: TGTGCCAGCGGAGCGGGGGGAGCCACAGATACGCAGTATTTT. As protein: CASGAGGATDTQYF.

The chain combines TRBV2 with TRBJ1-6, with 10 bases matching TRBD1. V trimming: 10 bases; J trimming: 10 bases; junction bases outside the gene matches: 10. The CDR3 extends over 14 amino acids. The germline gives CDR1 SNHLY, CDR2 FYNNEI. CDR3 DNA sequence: TGTGCCATAGAGACAGGGGGCTTTCGGTCACCCCTCCACTTT. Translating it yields CAIETGGFRSPLHF.

CDR3 DNA sequence: TGTGCCAGCGGGGGCCGGACAGCGAACACCGGGGAGCTGTTTTTT. Translating it yields CASGGRTANTGELFF. The chain combines TRBV27 with TRBJ2-2, with D possibly being TRBD1 (6 bases). V lost 8 bases and J 0 bases, leaving 13 bases between the germline ends. Germline lookup yields CDR1 MNHEY and CDR2 SMNVEV (reference sequence). CDR3 length equals 15 residues.

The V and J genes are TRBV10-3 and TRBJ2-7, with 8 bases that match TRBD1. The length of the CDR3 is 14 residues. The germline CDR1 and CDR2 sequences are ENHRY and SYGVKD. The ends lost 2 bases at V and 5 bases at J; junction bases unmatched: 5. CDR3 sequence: CAISEEQGVDEQYF. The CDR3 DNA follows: TGTGCCATCAGTGAGGAACAGGGGGTTGACGAGCAGTACTTC.

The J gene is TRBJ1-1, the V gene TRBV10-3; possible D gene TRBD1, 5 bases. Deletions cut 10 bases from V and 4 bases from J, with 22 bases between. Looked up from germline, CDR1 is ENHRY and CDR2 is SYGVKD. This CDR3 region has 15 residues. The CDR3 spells CATSLNTGQSTEAFF. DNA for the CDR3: TGTGCCACGTCTTTAAATACAGGCCAGAGCACTGAAGCTTTCTTT.